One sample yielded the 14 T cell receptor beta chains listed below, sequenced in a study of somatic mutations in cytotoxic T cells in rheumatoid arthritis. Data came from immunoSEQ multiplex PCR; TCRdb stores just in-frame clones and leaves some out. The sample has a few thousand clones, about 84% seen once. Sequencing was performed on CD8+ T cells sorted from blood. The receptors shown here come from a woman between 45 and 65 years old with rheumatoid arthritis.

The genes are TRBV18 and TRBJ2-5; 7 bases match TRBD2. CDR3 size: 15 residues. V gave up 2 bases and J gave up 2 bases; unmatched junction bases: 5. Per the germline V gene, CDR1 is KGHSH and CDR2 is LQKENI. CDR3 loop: CASSPTLGLQETQYF. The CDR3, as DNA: TGTGCCAGCTCACCAACTCTGGGACTACAAGAGACCCAGTACTTC. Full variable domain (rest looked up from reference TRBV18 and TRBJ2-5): NAGVMQNPRHLVRRRGQEARLRCSPMKGHSHVYWYRQLPEEGLKFMVYLQKENIIDESGMPKERFSAEFPKEGPSILRIQQVVRGDSAAYFCASSPTLGLQETQYFGPGTRLLVL.

CDR3 protein: CASSAWGGTQKEKLFF. CDR3 DNA sequence: TGTGCCAGCAGCGCGTGGGGGGGGACTCAAAAGGAAAAACTGTTTTTT. The chain carries TRBV9 and TRBJ1-4, with D perhaps TRBD1 (5 bases). CDR3 length: 16 residues. V lost 3 bases and J 8 bases, leaving 20 bases between the germline ends. CDR1 is SGDLS and CDR2 is YYNGEE in the germline V gene.

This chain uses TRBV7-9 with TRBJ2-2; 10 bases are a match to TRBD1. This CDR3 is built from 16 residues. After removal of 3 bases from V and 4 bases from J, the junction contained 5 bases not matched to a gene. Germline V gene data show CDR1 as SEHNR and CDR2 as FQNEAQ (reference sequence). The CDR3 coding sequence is TGTGCCAGCAGCTTCTGGGACAGGGGCAGCACCGGGGAGCTGTTTTTT. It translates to CASSFWDRGSTGELFF.

As DNA, the CDR3 is TGCAGCGTAATAGCCGGGACAGGGGCCTTTGGCTACACCTTC. It specifies CSVIAGTGAFGYTF. The chain carries TRBV29-1 and TRBJ1-2; 10 bases are shared with TRBD1. Trimming took 6 bases from V and 7 from J; bases not matched to a gene: 11. This CDR3 is 14 amino acids long. CDR1 is SQVTM, CDR2 ANQGSEA, per germline.

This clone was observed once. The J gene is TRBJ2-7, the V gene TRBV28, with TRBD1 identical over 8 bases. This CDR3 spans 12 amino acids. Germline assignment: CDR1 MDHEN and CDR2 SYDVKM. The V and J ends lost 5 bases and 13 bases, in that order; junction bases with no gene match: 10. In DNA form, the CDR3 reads TGTGCCAGCAGTGCTCCCGGGACAGGTTCATACTTC. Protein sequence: CASSAPGTGSYF.

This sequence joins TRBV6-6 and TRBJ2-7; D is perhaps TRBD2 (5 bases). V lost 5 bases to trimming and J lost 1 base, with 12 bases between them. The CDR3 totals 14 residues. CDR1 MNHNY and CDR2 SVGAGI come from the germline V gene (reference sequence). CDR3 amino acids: CASSRERFSYEQYF. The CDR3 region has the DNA TGTGCCAGCAGTAGGGAGAGGTTTTCCTACGAGCAGTACTTC.

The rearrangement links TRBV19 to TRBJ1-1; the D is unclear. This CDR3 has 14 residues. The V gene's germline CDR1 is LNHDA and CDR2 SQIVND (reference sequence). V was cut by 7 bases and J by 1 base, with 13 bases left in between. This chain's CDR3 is CASTPGGRNTEAFF. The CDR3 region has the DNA TGTGCCAGTACCCCGGGAGGCAGGAACACTGAAGCTTTCTTT.

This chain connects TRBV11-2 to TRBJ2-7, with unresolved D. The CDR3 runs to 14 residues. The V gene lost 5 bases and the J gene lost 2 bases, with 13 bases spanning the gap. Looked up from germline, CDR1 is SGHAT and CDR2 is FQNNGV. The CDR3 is CASSPAAITYEQYF. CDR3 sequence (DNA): TGTGCCAGCAGCCCCGCAGCGATCACCTACGAGCAGTACTTC.

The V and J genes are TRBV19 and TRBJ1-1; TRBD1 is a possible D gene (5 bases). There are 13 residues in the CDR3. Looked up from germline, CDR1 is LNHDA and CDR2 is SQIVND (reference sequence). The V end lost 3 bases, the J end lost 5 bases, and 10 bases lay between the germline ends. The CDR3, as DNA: TGTGCCAGTAGTATCCAGGGCAATACTGAAGCTTTCTTT. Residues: CASSIQGNTEAFF.

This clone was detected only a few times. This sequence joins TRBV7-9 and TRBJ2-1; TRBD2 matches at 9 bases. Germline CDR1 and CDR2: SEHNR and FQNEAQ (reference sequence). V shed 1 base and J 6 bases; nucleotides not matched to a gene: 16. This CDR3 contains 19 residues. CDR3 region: CASSLVVPSGTLAGNEQFF. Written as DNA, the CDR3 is TGTGCCAGCAGCTTAGTGGTTCCTAGCGGGACGCTGGCGGGCAATGAGCAGTTCTTC.

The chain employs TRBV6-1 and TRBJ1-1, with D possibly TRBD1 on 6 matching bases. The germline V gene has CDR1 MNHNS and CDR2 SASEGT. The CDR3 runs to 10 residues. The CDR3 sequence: CATGQFEAFF. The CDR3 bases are TGTGCTACAGGACAGTTTGAAGCTTTCTTT.

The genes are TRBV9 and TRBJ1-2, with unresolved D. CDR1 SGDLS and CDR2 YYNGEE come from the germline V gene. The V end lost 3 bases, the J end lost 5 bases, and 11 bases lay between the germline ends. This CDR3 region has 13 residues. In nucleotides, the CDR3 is TGTGCCAGCAGCGCGACGGAGGCATATGGCTACACCTTC. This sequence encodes CASSATEAYGYTF.

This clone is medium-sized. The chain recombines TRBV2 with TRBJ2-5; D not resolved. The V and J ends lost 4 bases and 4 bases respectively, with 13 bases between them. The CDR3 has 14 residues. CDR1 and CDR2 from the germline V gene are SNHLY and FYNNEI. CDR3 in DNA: TGTGCCAGCAGTGCCCCTGGTGGGCTAGAGACCCAGTACTTC. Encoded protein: CASSAPGGLETQYF.

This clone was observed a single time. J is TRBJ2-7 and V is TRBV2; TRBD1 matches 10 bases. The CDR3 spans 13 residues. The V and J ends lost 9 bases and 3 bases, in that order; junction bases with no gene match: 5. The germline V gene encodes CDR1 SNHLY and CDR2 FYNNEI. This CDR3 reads CASNDRGLYEQYF. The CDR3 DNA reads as TGTGCCAGTAATGACAGGGGGCTCTACGAGCAGTACTTC.